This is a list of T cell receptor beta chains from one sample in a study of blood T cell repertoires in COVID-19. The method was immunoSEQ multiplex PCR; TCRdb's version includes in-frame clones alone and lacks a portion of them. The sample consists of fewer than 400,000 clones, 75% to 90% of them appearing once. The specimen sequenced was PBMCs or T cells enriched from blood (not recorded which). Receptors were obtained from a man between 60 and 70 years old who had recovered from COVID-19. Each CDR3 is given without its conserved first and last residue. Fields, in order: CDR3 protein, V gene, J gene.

CDR3: ASSLESSQTKGTQY
V: TRBV7-2
J: TRBJ2-5

CDR3: ASTPAAVTTGELF
V: TRBV5-4
J: TRBJ2-2

CDR3: ATHWSTEAF
V: TRBV10-2
J: TRBJ1-1

CDR3: SVVGVMNTGELF
V: TRBV29-1
J: TRBJ2-2

CDR3: AIRNYNEQF
V: TRBV28
J: TRBJ2-1

CDR3: ASSSTGGWETQY
V: TRBV5-1
J: TRBJ2-5

CDR3: ASSLRQLNQPQH
V: TRBV6-5
J: TRBJ1-5

CDR3: ASSLVGGSKNTGELF
V: TRBV11-3
J: TRBJ2-2

CDR3: ASSVDPGVYGYT
V: TRBV9
J: TRBJ1-2

CDR3: SVEWAGVSTDTQY
V: TRBV29-1
J: TRBJ2-3

CDR3: ASSLVSGNYGYT
V: TRBV5-1
J: TRBJ1-2

CDR3: ASSLVGGPYNEQF
V: TRBV5-5
J: TRBJ2-1

CDR3: ASSLGLAQETQY
V: TRBV4-1
J: TRBJ2-5

CDR3: ASSPDRTPNSPLH
V: TRBV7-2
J: TRBJ1-6

CDR3: ATSDSRVITETQY
V: TRBV24-1
J: TRBJ2-5

CDR3: ASSDPWGGQQF
V: TRBV25-1
J: TRBJ2-1

CDR3: ASSLGTYNEQF
V: TRBV14
J: TRBJ2-1

CDR3: ASSQAGGTQY
V: TRBV2
J: TRBJ2-3

CDR3: ASSLGLGAWNEQY
V: TRBV5-1
J: TRBJ2-7

CDR3: ASRAGLAGKYEQY
V: TRBV6-5
J: TRBJ2-7

CDR3: ASLGQGTTYEQY
V: TRBV28
J: TRBJ2-7